Below are 16 T cell receptor beta chains sequenced from a single sample in a study of response to subunit inactivated influenza vaccine. TCRdb fed the RT-PCR reads into MiXCR, producing one record per CDR3 protein. The table has 530,000 or so distinct CDR3 sequences, 14% seen once. This material consisted of PBMCs from blood, taken roughly 12 days after vaccination. Every receptor here comes from a man aged 45-65 years who received an inactivated influenza vaccine.

This clonotype turned up a few times. The V call is TRBV30, the J call TRBJ2-1; D not resolved. The germline gives CDR1 GTSNPN, CDR2 SVGIG (reference sequence). The V gene lost 0 bases and the J gene lost 5 bases, with 5 bases spanning the gap. The CDR3 is made up of 12 amino acids. In DNA form, the CDR3 reads TGTGCCTGGAGTGTATCCAACAATGAGCAGTTCTTC. Its protein is CAWSVSNNEQFF.

The rearrangement links TRBV19 to TRBJ2-1; D possibly corresponds to TRBD2 (6 bases). The length of the CDR3 is 14 residues. Germline lookup yields CDR1 LNHDA and CDR2 SQIVND (reference sequence). V was pared by 5 bases and J by 6 bases, with 14 bases between. CDR3 loop: CASSWDSSANEQFF. CDR3 coding DNA: TGTGCCAGTAGTTGGGACTCATCGGCCAATGAGCAGTTCTTC.

The chain combines TRBV7-8 with TRBJ2-2; 10 bases line up with TRBD2. The CDR3 spans 17 residues. Germline V gene sequence: CDR1 SGHVS, CDR2 FQNEAQ. Trimming took 3 bases from V and 3 from J; bases not matched to a gene: 7. The CDR3 here is CASSLGVLAGDTGELFF. The CDR3 DNA reads TGTGCCAGCAGCTTGGGGGTTCTAGCGGGGGACACCGGGGAGCTGTTTTTT.

The V and J genes are TRBV5-1 and TRBJ2-7; 10 nucleotides match TRBD1. This CDR3 is 14 amino acids long. The ends lost 3 bases at V and 8 bases at J; junction bases unmatched: 8. Germline V CDR1 and CDR2: SGHRS, YFSETQ. CDR3 nucleotides: TGCGCCAGCAGCTCCGGGACAGGGGTTTACCAGCAGTACTTC. This encodes CASSSGTGVYQQYF.

Concerning this clonotype itself: This may arise from a read error, as a much more abundant clone is one base away. This chain joins TRBV30 and TRBJ2-2; 7 nucleotides agree with TRBD1. The CDR3 is made up of 18 amino acids. Germline V gene lookup returns CDR1 GTSNPN and CDR2 SVGIG (reference sequence). CDR3 DNA sequence: TGTGGCTGGAGTCCCTTTGGGGTGAGGGGGCGGAACACCGGGGAGCTGTTTTTT. As protein: CGWSPFGVRGRNTGELFF.

This clonotype was seen a handful of times. This chain joins TRBV7-2 and TRBJ1-5, with D perhaps matching TRBD1 (5 bases). Germline CDR1 SGHTA, CDR2 FQGNSA. Trimming took 2 bases from V and 3 from J, leaving 11 bases between them. The CDR3 length is 15 residues. CDR3 residues: CASSLSLRANQPQHF. DNA for the CDR3: TGTGCCAGCAGCTTAAGTCTCAGGGCCAATCAGCCCCAGCATTTT.

The sample holds many counts of this clonotype. The V gene is TRBV5-1, the J gene TRBJ2-7; 9 bases are shared with TRBD1. Germline V CDR1 and CDR2: SGHRS, YFSETQ. J was trimmed by 0 bases and V by 0 bases; bases with no gene match: 7. The CDR3 runs 17 residues. CDR3 region: CASSLEGQGPLSYEQYF. The CDR3 DNA follows: TGCGCCAGCAGCTTGGAAGGACAGGGGCCACTCTCCTACGAGCAGTACTTC.

The chain is built from TRBV6-2 or TRBV6-3 and TRBJ2-1; a possible D gene is TRBD2 (6 bases). Trimming stripped 6 bases from V and 0 bases from J, with 15 bases between. Germline V gene data show CDR1 as MNHEY and CDR2 as SVGEGT. The CDR3 is made up of 16 amino acids. The CDR3 loop is CASSTRTKSSYNEQFF. CDR3 DNA: TGTGCCAGCAGCACCAGGACTAAGAGCTCCTACAATGAGCAGTTCTTC.

This clonotype was observed a few times. The CDR3 nucleotides are TGTGCCTGGAGTGTACCGGGAAACACCATATATTTT. It yields the protein CAWSVPGNTIYF. The V call is TRBV30, the J call TRBJ1-3; no clear D. This CDR3 is 12 amino acids long. Trimming took 0 bases from V and 4 from J, leaving 4 bases between them. Germline V gene data show CDR1 as GTSNPN and CDR2 as SVGIG (reference sequence).

In this sample, this clonotype turned up a few times. The J gene is TRBJ2-3, the V gene TRBV7-2; perhaps TRBD1 as D (6 bases). This CDR3 region has 12 residues. Germline V gene data show CDR1 as SGHTA and CDR2 as FQGNSA. Trimming removed 1 base from V and 11 bases from J, with 10 bases in between. CDR3 nucleotide sequence: TGTGCCAGCAGCTTAGACAGGGTGGTGCAGTATTTT. This translates into CASSLDRVVQYF.

The chain carries TRBV2 and TRBJ2-2; TRBD2 matches 8 bases. The trim removed 4 bases at V and 6 bases at J, leaving 7 bases unmatched. The germline V gene has CDR1 SNHLY and CDR2 FYNNEI. This CDR3 contains 15 residues. CDR3 sequence: CASSARGGLAGELFF. The CDR3, as DNA: TGTGCCAGCAGTGCCCGCGGGGGGTTAGCCGGGGAGCTGTTTTTT.

V is TRBV3-1 and J is TRBJ1-2; no definite D call. The V gene's germline CDR1 is LGHDT and CDR2 YNNKEL (reference sequence). The CDR3 consists of 13 residues. Trimming removed 5 bases at V and 4 bases at J, with 11 bases between. DNA for the CDR3: TGTGCCAGCAGCGCGATTGGGTTCTATGGCTACACCTTC. Its translation is CASSAIGFYGYTF.

The genes are TRBV6-2 or TRBV6-3 and TRBJ1-2, with unresolved D. V was clipped by 2 bases and J by 8 bases, with 9 bases between them. Germline lookup yields CDR1 MNHEY and CDR2 SVGEGT. The CDR3 loop spans 12 amino acids. The CDR3 sequence is CASSYTVRGYTF. The DNA for the CDR3 is TGTGCCAGCAGTTACACGGTACGGGGCTACACCTTC.

This clonotype was detected only a few times. This chain links TRBV20-1 with TRBJ1-1, with a weak D call TRBD1 (6 bases). The CDR3 spans 14 residues. Germline assignment: CDR1 DFQATT and CDR2 SNEGSKA (reference sequence). The V and J ends lost 7 bases and 1 base respectively, with 16 bases between them. CDR3 sequence: CSGRRGARNTEAFF. CDR3 nucleotide sequence: TGCAGTGGAAGACGGGGGGCGAGGAACACTGAAGCTTTCTTT.

The table lists this clonotype with a few counts. CDR3 in amino acids: CASSRTGADTQYF. In nucleotides, the CDR3 is TGTGCCAGCAGTCGGACAGGGGCAGATACGCAGTATTTT. This chain joins TRBV12-3 or TRBV12-4 and TRBJ2-3, with 9 bases that match TRBD1. CDR3 size: 13 residues. The trim removed 5 bases at V and 4 bases at J, leaving 1 base unmatched.

This clonotype has only a few counts. The rearrangement joins TRBV11-1 to TRBJ2-5, with TRBD2 matching 7 bases. CDR1 and CDR2 from the germline V gene are SGHAT and FQDESV (reference sequence). The CDR3 covers 18 residues. Trimming cost V 3 bases and J 1 base; bases outside gene matches: 14. The CDR3 loop is CASSFIPTSGGPQETQYF. The CDR3 DNA is TGTGCCAGCAGCTTCATCCCGACGTCGGGGGGACCCCAAGAGACCCAGTACTTC.